The 17 T cell receptor beta chains given below trace back to one sample, sequenced in a study of graft-versus-host responses after intestinal transplantation. The table came from immunoSEQ multiplex PCR; TCRdb's copy has only in-frame clones and leaves some out. The sample includes about 97,000 clones, about nine tenths of them seen just once. The material was PBMCs, obtained 453 days after intestinal transplant. The receptors stem from a human patient who received an intestinal transplant, so some T cells may come from the graft donor.

V gene TRBV29-1 combines with J gene TRBJ1-2; no clear D. The CDR3 has 11 residues. V dropped 5 bases and J dropped 8 bases, with 12 bases sitting between them. Germline assignment: CDR1 SQVTM and CDR2 ANQGSEA. CDR3 amino acids: CSVLVSGGYTF. As DNA, the CDR3 is TGCAGCGTTTTGGTCTCGGGAGGCTACACCTTC.

This chain joins TRBV11-2 and TRBJ1-6, with TRBD1 identical over 9 bases. Germline V CDR1 and CDR2: SGHAT, FQNNGV. There are 16 residues in the CDR3. Trimming took 0 bases from V and 6 from J; bases not matched to a gene: 3. DNA for the CDR3: TGTGCCAGCAGCTTAGAGGGACAGGGCTTTAATTCACCCCTCCACTTT. The encoded protein is CASSLEGQGFNSPLHF. Variable domain in full (rest from reference TRBV11-2 and TRBJ1-6): EAGVAQSPRYKIIEKRQSVAFWCNPISGHATLYWYQQILGQGPKLLIQFQNNGVVDDSQLPKDRFSAERLKGVDSTLKIQPAKLEDSAVYLCASSLEGQGFNSPLHFGNGTRLTVT.

Concerning this clone itself: At the DNA level, this CDR3 is encoded by other sequences in the same sample as well. The chain joins TRBV5-1 to TRBJ2-5; TRBD1 aligns across 8 bases. The V gene's germline CDR1 is SGHRS and CDR2 YFSETQ. This CDR3 contains 14 residues. The junction had 6 bases not matched to a gene; V was cut back by 4 bases and J by 4 bases. The CDR3 reads CASSPGQGGETQYF. Written as DNA, the CDR3 is TGCGCCAGCAGCCCCGGACAGGGTGGAGAGACCCAGTACTTC.

This chain joins TRBV10-3 and TRBJ1-1; possible D gene TRBD1, 5 bases. The germline CDR1 and CDR2 sequences are ENHRY and SYGVKD. There are 13 residues in the CDR3. Trimming took 8 bases from V and 3 from J, leaving 13 bases between them. CDR3 bases: TGTGCCATCGGGCCGGCGGGGGACACTGAAGCTTTCTTT. Amino acids: CAIGPAGDTEAFF.

This chain joins TRBV7-3 and TRBJ1-1, with 8 bases lining up with TRBD1. The germline V gene has CDR1 SGHTA and CDR2 FQGTGA. This CDR3 is built from 14 residues. After removal of 2 bases from V and 5 bases from J, the junction contained 4 bases not matched to a gene. As DNA, the CDR3 is TGTGCCAGCAGCTTATCAGGGGGCGAGACTGAAGCTTTCTTT. The encoded protein is CASSLSGGETEAFF.

This chain uses TRBV2 with TRBJ1-2; possible D gene TRBD1, 5 bases. The length of the CDR3 is 14 residues. Germline loops: CDR1 SNHLY, CDR2 FYNNEI. Trimming removed 6 bases from V and 0 bases from J, with 11 bases in between. The CDR3 loop reads CASRRDGANYGYTF. CDR3 nucleotide sequence: TGTGCCAGCAGAAGGGACGGCGCTAACTATGGCTACACCTTC.

The chain is built from TRBV7-9 and TRBJ1-1, with 7 bases lining up with TRBD1. After removal of 2 bases from V and 1 base from J, the junction contained 10 bases not matched to a gene. Germline CDR1 and CDR2: SEHNR and FQNEAQ (reference sequence). The CDR3 extends over 17 amino acids. The CDR3 protein is CASSLRQGKGSNTEAFF. The CDR3 DNA sequence: TGTGCCAGCAGCTTACGACAGGGTAAAGGTTCGAACACTGAAGCTTTCTTT.

The chain combines TRBV6-5 with TRBJ1-1; possibly TRBD1 for D (5 bases). V lost 11 bases and J lost 11, with 18 bases in between. This CDR3 is 11 amino acids long. From germline, CDR1 is MNHEY and CDR2 SVGAGI. The DNA of the CDR3 is TGTGCCGTAATCTTCCAAGGGACGGCTTTCTTT. Residues: CAVIFQGTAFF.

The chain carries TRBV5-6 and TRBJ1-1; 11 nucleotides align to TRBD1. Germline lookup yields CDR1 SGHDT and CDR2 YYEEEE. V gave up 2 bases and J gave up 4 bases; unmatched junction bases: 1. The CDR3 has 14 amino acids. CDR3 DNA sequence: TGTGCCAGCAGCTTCGGGACAGGGGGCACTGAAGCTTTCTTT. Translating gives CASSFGTGGTEAFF.

The CDR3 spells CASSLAGGPYEQYF. The DNA for the CDR3 is TGTGCCAGCAGTCTAGCGGGGGGGCCCTACGAGCAGTACTTC. This chain joins TRBV6-6 and TRBJ2-5; TRBD2 aligns across 12 bases. TRBJ2-7 explains the end of the DNA better; the J call may be wrong. Looked up from germline, CDR1 is MNHNY and CDR2 is SVGAGI (reference sequence). CDR3 length: 14 amino acids.

This rearrangement joins TRBV7-9 to TRBJ2-7; D uncertain. The CDR3 loop spans 15 amino acids. Germline V gene sequence: CDR1 SEHNR, CDR2 FQNEAQ (reference sequence). Trimming left V 4 bases short and J 0 bases short, with 13 bases between. The CDR3 DNA follows: TGTGCCAGCAGCTCCCCGGTCAGAGGCTCCTACGAGCAGTACTTC. Amino acids: CASSSPVRGSYEQYF.

The rearrangement joins TRBV5-4 to TRBJ2-5; D not resolved. Germline assignment: CDR1 SGHNT and CDR2 YYREEE (reference sequence). CDR3 length: 13 residues. V gave up 0 bases and J gave up 3 bases, with 6 bases separating them. The CDR3 spells CASSLEPKETQYF. CDR3 bases: TGTGCCAGCAGCTTGGAGCCTAAAGAGACCCAGTACTTC.

V and J are TRBV7-9 and TRBJ1-1; no definite D call. CDR3 length: 10 residues. V dropped 5 bases and J dropped 5 bases, with 3 bases sitting between them. The germline gives CDR1 SEHNR, CDR2 FQNEAQ (reference sequence). The CDR3 reads CASSETEAFF. The CDR3 coding sequence is TGTGCCAGCAGCGAAACTGAAGCTTTCTTT.

The chain recombines TRBV29-1 with TRBJ2-1, with D maybe TRBD2 (6 bases). The CDR3 loop spans 11 amino acids. From germline, CDR1 is SQVTM and CDR2 ANQGSEA. The V gene lost 7 bases and the J gene lost 12 bases, with 16 bases spanning the gap. The CDR3 nucleotides are TGCAGCGCCCCTGCGGGGACGGGGCAGTTCTTC. It encodes CSAPAGTGQFF.

The chain has TRBV2 and TRBJ1-5, with 7 nucleotides matching TRBD1. CDR1 is SNHLY, CDR2 FYNNEI, per germline. Germline trimming cut 11 bases from V and 1 base from J; bases unmatched to any gene: 5. The CDR3 is 13 residues long. The CDR3 DNA sequence: TGTGCCGCCCGGGACAGCAGCAATCAGCCCCAGCATTTT. Translated, it gives CAARDSSNQPQHF.

The chain joins TRBV5-8 to TRBJ1-3, with a tentative D call TRBD1 (6 bases). Trimming pared 4 bases from V and 3 bases from J, leaving 11 bases between. Looked up from germline, CDR1 is SGHTS and CDR2 is YDEGEE. The CDR3 has 14 amino acids. CDR3 sequence reads: CASSQQGYGNTIYF. The CDR3 DNA reads as TGTGCCAGCAGCCAACAGGGATATGGAAACACCATATATTTT.

V and J are TRBV7-9 and TRBJ1-1; no reliable D call. This CDR3 has 13 residues. The V gene's germline CDR1 is SEHNR and CDR2 FQNEAQ (reference sequence). Trimming shortened V by 1 base and J by 6 bases, and 9 bases separated the two germline ends. The CDR3 coding sequence is TGTGCCAGCAGCTTAGGACCAGAGCCTGAAGCTTTCTTT. Translation: CASSLGPEPEAFF.